These 22 T cell receptor beta chains share one sample of origin, sequenced in a study of shared clonotypes between healthy human individuals. This table comes from immunoSEQ multiplex PCR, and its TCRdb copy is limited to in-frame clones, with some not included. The sample records about 460,000 clones, around 77% being singletons. The specimen sequenced was PBMCs. These receptors were taken from a woman aged 35 to 49 in good health. Some clones in this sample may be carry-over from other donors' samples.

A word on this clone: A read error may explain this, as a much larger clone is one base away. Other DNA sequences in this sample translate to the same CDR3. This chain links TRBV5-4 with TRBJ2-1; 13 bases are a match to TRBD2. Per the germline V gene, CDR1 is SGHNT and CDR2 is YYREEE (reference sequence). The CDR3 is 15 amino acids. The chain's CDR3 is CASSPGLAGAVEQFF. The CDR3 region has the DNA TGCGCCAGCAGCCCCGGACTAGCGGGAGCAGTTGAGCAGTTCTTC.

V is TRBV5-1 and J is TRBJ1-2, with D possibly being TRBD1 (5 bases). The CDR3 is 13 amino acids. From germline, CDR1 is SGHRS and CDR2 YFSETQ. The V gene lost 1 base and the J gene lost 4 bases, with 8 bases spanning the gap. The CDR3 DNA is TGCGCCAGCAGCTTGACAGGCCCCTATGGCTACACCTTC. This translates into CASSLTGPYGYTF. The full variable domain, with the rest looked up from reference TRBV5-1 and TRBJ1-2, is KAGVTQTPRYLIKTRGQQVTLSCSPISGHRSVSWYQQTPGQGLQFLFEYFSETQRNKGNFPGRFSGRQFSNSRSEMNVSTLELGDSALYLCASSLTGPYGYTFGSGTRLTVV.

On this clone itself: Just one base apart from a much larger clone, this may be a read error. Other nucleotide sequences in the sample specify the same CDR3. The V gene is TRBV7-2, the J gene TRBJ1-3, with a weak D call TRBD1 (5 bases). CDR3 length equals 15 residues. The V gene's germline CDR1 is SGHTA and CDR2 FQGNSA. CDR3 protein: CASSPGTVSGNTIYF. CDR3 bases: TGTGCCAGCAGCCCAGGGACCGTCTCTGGGAACACCATATATTTT.

The chain joins TRBV6-5 to TRBJ2-2; 10 nucleotides match TRBD1. The CDR3 is 16 amino acids. Germline CDR1 MNHEY, CDR2 SVGAGI. Trimming took 0 bases from V and 5 from J; bases not matched to a gene: 3. The CDR3 DNA reads as TGTGCCAGCAGTTACTCCGGGACAGGGGAAACCGGGGAGCTGTTTTTT. Amino acids: CASSYSGTGETGELFF.

This chain links TRBV15 with TRBJ2-5, with D tentatively TRBD1 (5 bases). The V gene lost 1 base and the J gene lost 5 bases, with 11 bases spanning the gap. The CDR3 extends over 14 amino acids. CDR1 and CDR2 (germline): LNHNV, YYDKDF (reference sequence). In DNA form, the CDR3 reads TGTGCCACCAGCAGAGGACAGAGTATGGAGACCCAGTACTTC. Its protein is CATSRGQSMETQYF.

The sample holds one count of this clone. The rearrangement uses TRBV19 and TRBJ2-7, with TRBD2 as a possible D gene (5 bases). V gave up 3 bases and J gave up 7 bases, with 10 bases separating them. CDR1 is LNHDA and CDR2 is SQIVND in the germline V gene (reference sequence). The CDR3 loop spans 12 amino acids. CDR3 in DNA: TGTGCCAGTAGTATCCCGGGGTATGAGCAGTACTTC. Encoded protein: CASSIPGYEQYF.

As to this clone: Within the sample, other DNA sequences also encode this same CDR3. J is TRBJ2-5 and V is TRBV5-1; TRBD2 matches 13 bases. The germline V gene encodes CDR1 SGHRS and CDR2 YFSETQ. This CDR3 is 15 amino acids long. Trimming at V came to 3 bases and at J to 2 bases, leaving 1 base not matched to a gene. DNA of the CDR3: TGCGCCAGCAGCTCGGGACTAGCGGGGCAAGAGACCCAGTACTTC. Translation gives CASSSGLAGQETQYF.

Turning to this clone: It differs at one base from a far larger clone, so likely a read error. Within the sample, other DNA sequences also encode this same CDR3. The V gene is TRBV2, the J gene TRBJ1-5; D ambiguous. The CDR3 is 13 residues long. Germline lookup yields CDR1 SNHLY and CDR2 FYNNEI. The DNA of the CDR3 is TGTGCCAGCAGTGACATTAGCAATCAGCCCCAGCACTTT. This sequence encodes CASSDISNQPQHF.

This clone was detected only a few times. The chain recombines TRBV7-2 with TRBJ2-2; D is unclear. With 1 base removed from V and 1 base from J, the gap between germline ends came to 7 bases. Per the germline V gene, CDR1 is SGHTA and CDR2 is FQGNSA. The CDR3 runs 15 residues. The DNA of the CDR3 is TGTGCCAGCAGCTTAGTGGCCTGGAACACCGGGGAGCTGTTTTTT. Its protein product is CASSLVAWNTGELFF.

This sequence joins TRBV11-3 and TRBJ2-3; 8 bases agree with TRBD2. V lost 4 bases, J lost 0 bases, and 6 bases stayed unmatched. CDR3 length: 16 amino acids. CDR1 is SGHNT, CDR2 YENEEA, per germline. For the CDR3, the DNA is TGTGCCAGCAGCTCTGGCTTAGCGGGAAGCACAGATACGCAGTATTTT. Encoded protein: CASSSGLAGSTDTQYF.

The J gene is TRBJ2-1, the V gene TRBV7-9; 7 bases map to TRBD1. The germline V gene has CDR1 SEHNR and CDR2 FQNEAQ (reference sequence). The length of the CDR3 is 14 residues. With 10 bases clipped from V and 4 bases from J, the junction kept 10 bases outside the gene matches. The CDR3 DNA reads as TGTGCCACCCCCCGACAGGGCACATACAATGAGCAGTTCTTC. Protein: CATPRQGTYNEQFF.

The J gene is TRBJ1-2, the V gene TRBV9, with 7 bases matching TRBD1. With 4 bases clipped from V and 7 bases from J, the junction kept 13 bases outside the gene matches. This CDR3 has 15 residues. Germline assignment: CDR1 SGDLS and CDR2 YYNGEE. The CDR3 DNA reads as TGTGCCAGCAGCCAGTGGAGGGGGCCGGGAGGTGGCTACACCTTC. It yields the protein CASSQWRGPGGGYTF.

This clone was observed a single time. The genes are TRBV19 and TRBJ2-3; possibly TRBD1 or TRBD2 for D (5 bases each). The CDR3 spans 15 residues. CDR1 LNHDA and CDR2 SQIVND come from the germline V gene (reference sequence). V was cut by 7 bases and J by 3 bases, with 17 bases left in between. The CDR3 nucleotides are TGTGCCAGTACCCCTGAGGGGAGACGTACAGATACGCAGTATTTT. Encoded protein: CASTPEGRRTDTQYF.

Worth noting for this clone: The sample contains more than one DNA sequence encoding this CDR3. This chain links TRBV28 with TRBJ1-5; TRBD1 is a possible D gene (5 bases). Germline-derived CDR1 and CDR2 are MDHEN and SYDVKM. The CDR3 is made up of 12 amino acids. Trimming removed 6 bases from V and 4 bases from J, with 7 bases in between. The CDR3 bases are TGTGCCAGCAGAGCAGGGAATCAGCCCCAGCATTTT. Translated: CASRAGNQPQHF.

This clone was seen once. Since a much larger clone is just one base distant, this may be a read error. The identical CDR3 is also encoded by other nucleotide sequences in the sample. The V and J genes are TRBV19 and TRBJ2-7, with D perhaps given as TRBD1 or TRBD2 (5 bases each). Germline CDR1 reads LNHDA; CDR2 reads SQIVND (reference sequence). The V end was cut by 5 bases, the J end by 4 bases, with 15 bases between. The CDR3 spans 14 residues. The DNA for the CDR3 is TGTGCCAGTAGTTCCGGGACGGGCCCATACGAGCAGTACTTC. It specifies CASSSGTGPYEQYF.

This clone was recorded only once. The rearrangement links TRBV4-2 to TRBJ1-2; D not certain. Germline V gene sequence: CDR1 LGHNA, CDR2 YNFKEQ. This CDR3 has 14 amino acids. The ends were cut back, 1 base at V and 3 bases at J, with 9 bases in the middle. The CDR3 coding sequence is TGTGCCAGCAGCCAAGGGTCGCGGGACTATGGCTACACCTTC. It codes for CASSQGSRDYGYTF.

Note on this clone: This likely reflects a read error, since a far larger clone is one base away. Other DNA sequences of this sample code for an identical CDR3. The V call is TRBV10-2, the J call TRBJ1-1, with D possibly TRBD1 on 5 matching bases. Germline CDR1 is WSHSY and CDR2 is SAAADI. There are 13 residues in the CDR3. V was shortened by 5 bases and J by 1 base, with 8 bases between the two germline ends. CDR3 residues: CASSPTGNTEAFF. The DNA for the CDR3 is TGCGCCAGCAGTCCCACAGGGAACACTGAAGCTTTCTTT.

This clone appeared many times. DNA for the CDR3: TGTGCCAGCAGTCCTCGGACGGGGAACACTGAAGCTTTCTTT. Protein product: CASSPRTGNTEAFF. The chain joins TRBV2 to TRBJ1-1; D gene unclear. Germline V CDR1 and CDR2: SNHLY, FYNNEI. The CDR3 runs 14 residues. The V end was cut by 5 bases, the J end by 1 base, with 11 bases between.

This clone appeared a single time. The chain links TRBV28 to TRBJ2-5; D call uncertain. This CDR3 contains 14 residues. Germline CDR1 MDHEN, CDR2 SYDVKM. The ends were cut back, 1 base at V and 5 bases at J, with 11 bases in the middle. The CDR3 spells CASSLLVRLETQYF. The CDR3 nucleotides read TGTGCCAGCAGTTTATTGGTCAGGTTGGAGACCCAGTACTTC. Based on the CDR3 plus reference TRBV28 and TRBJ2-5, the full variable domain is DVKVTQSSRYLVKRTGEKVFLECVQDMDHENMFWYRQDPGLGLRLIYFSYDVKMKEKGDIPEGYSVSREKKERFSLILESASTNQTSMYLCASSLLVRLETQYFGPGTRLLVL.

CDR3 amino acids: CSAAGLAEPYEQYF. DNA for the CDR3: TGCAGCGCCGCGGGACTAGCGGAACCCTACGAGCAGTACTTC. The J gene is TRBJ2-7, the V gene TRBV29-1, with 11 bases identical to TRBD2. This CDR3 is 14 amino acids long. V lost 7 bases and J lost 2; bases outside the gene matches: 7. Germline V lookup: CDR1 SQVTM, CDR2 ANQGSEA.

This chain uses TRBV18 with TRBJ2-3; unclear D gene. V gave up 5 bases and J gave up 2 bases, with 2 bases separating them. This CDR3 has 11 residues. Germline V gene lookup returns CDR1 KGHSH and CDR2 LQKENI. The CDR3 DNA reads as TGTGCCAGCTCATCCACAGATACGCAGTATTTT. This encodes CASSSTDTQYF.

This clone was recorded a few times. This chain connects TRBV27 to TRBJ2-5, with D hard to call. CDR1 is MNHEY and CDR2 is SMNVEV in the germline V gene (reference sequence). The CDR3 consists of 13 residues. The germline V and J ends were trimmed by 3 bases and 3 bases, with 8 bases remaining between them. CDR3 in amino acids: CASSFRREETQYF. CDR3 nucleotides: TGTGCCAGCAGTTTCCGAAGGGAAGAGACCCAGTACTTC.